The subject of this entry is one TCR beta chain. The authors' processing: Counts of nucleated cells, estimated from reference gene primer amplification, were obtained. Measured with immunoSEQ multiplex PCR; TCRdb has only the in-frame clones, and not every one. V and J calls and clone size follow that table, whereas D and trimming were derived from the DNA. This sample carries 350,000 or so clones, around 89% of them seen once, and the ten largest clones take approximately 1.8%. This entry is derived from a study of blood T cell repertoires in COVID-19. Study in general: Acute and convalescent COVID-19 specimens originated in the United States, Italy and Spain. The cDNA or gDNA used as material had been derived from T cells, B-cell-depleted T cells, or PBMCs.

CDR1 is SGHRS, CDR2 YFSETQ, per germline. The V segment lost 6 bases and the J segment 0 bases; nucleotides outside the gene matches: 13. The CDR3 consists of 18 residues. Followed over time, Seattle patients had been enrolled while infection was active. Material: peripheral blood. V is TRBV5-1 and J is TRBJ1-4, with 8 bases identical to TRBD1. The sequence was collected from a woman in her twenties or thirties with COVID-19, enrolled during active disease. This CDR3 is CASNKGDRRFATNEKLFF. The DNA of the CDR3 is TGCGCCAGCAATAAGGGGGACAGGCGATTTGCAACTAATGAAAAACTGTTTTTT.